This entry concerns a single T cell receptor beta chain. Its target is unknown. These data belong to a study of cytomegalovirus exposure and HLA in healthy donors. Study-wide results and caveats: In a later analysis, a missense DCLRE1C variant was linked to TCR beta V- and J-gene trimming. According to an earlier analysis, most TCR beta V segments yielded productive rearrangements about 90% or about 30% of the time. Presence/absence analyses rested on an assumption that sequencing depth was roughly uniform across donors.

There are 16 residues in the CDR3. Losses at the gene ends were 1 base for V and 4 bases for J; bases not matched to a gene: 8. CDR1 and CDR2 from the germline V gene are SGHDT and YYEEEE. The PCR employed 60 Vbeta primers together with 13 Jbeta primers. Repertoires were generated with immunoSEQ multiplex PCR, while TCRdb's copy carries only in-frame clones and drops some. The sample yields under 200,000 clones, roughly 80% seen once. The specimen sequenced was PBMCs. The sequence was obtained from a human donor in good health. The V and J genes are TRBV5-6 and TRBJ1-1, with TRBD1 matching over 9 bases. In DNA, the CDR3 is TGTGCCAGCAGCTTGCCCGGACAGGGGTGGGCCACTGAAGCTTTCTTT. As protein: CASSLPGQGWATEAFF.